The clone carrying this TCR beta chain was observed a few times. Its antigen is unidentified. The sample belongs to a study of neoadjuvant anti-PD-1 for oral cavity cancer. Study background: Most patients had three to four biweekly doses of 3 mg/kg nivolumab before resection. Non-progressing patients received a fourth nivolumab dose near day 43, then surgery on days 50-56.

Two replicates per tumor sample, mostly from roughly 5 ug of genomic DNA. This table comes from immunoSEQ multiplex PCR, and its TCRdb copy is limited to in-frame clones, with some not included. The sample records 35,000 to 40,000 clones, 35% to 45% being singletons. The length of the CDR3 is 13 residues. The germline V gene encodes CDR1 LNHDA and CDR2 SQIVND (reference sequence). V lost 2 bases to trimming and J lost 0 bases, with 4 bases between them. Time point specified: after neoadjuvant nivolumab, at surgical resection. Whole-study findings and limits: With three patients per group, TCR findings need larger cohorts.

The J gene is TRBJ1-1, the V gene TRBV19; D unresolved. The clonotype comes from a person aged 40 to 85 with oral cavity squamous cell carcinoma. The sample here was tumor tissue, taken after nivolumab (anti-PD-1) treatment. The CDR3 bases are TGTGCCAGTAGTATATTGATGAACACTGAAGCTTTCTTT. Residues: CASSILMNTEAFF.